The clone carrying this T cell receptor beta chain was observed a single time. The antigen is unknown. The source of the sample is a study of blood T cells in healthy people across ages. Donors gave roughly 10 milliliters of peripheral blood apiece. The CDR3 has 15 residues. Germline lookup yields CDR1 SGHTA and CDR2 FQGNSA. V dropped 5 bases and J dropped 4; count of bases not matched to a gene: 10. Study observations and caveats: Shifts in expanded clonotypes may have been confounded by donor CMV status, which was unknown. Strong correlation existed between TCR beta diversity and naive T cell percentage.

With a J-beta primer mix and a sample-barcoded 5' primer, a second PCR ran roughly 7 to 11 cycles. Via MiXCR, TCRdb re-called the 5' RACE reads, giving one row per CDR3 protein. Of about 1.4 million distinct CDR3 sequences listed, approximately 59% were seen once; the top ten hold 5% to 7%. Sequencing input: blood. The rearrangement joins TRBV7-2 to TRBJ2-5, with TRBD1 matching over 7 bases. The sequence derives from a man between 18 and 35 years old in good health. The CDR3 nucleotides read TGTGCCAGCAGCAGAACCGGACAGGTTGTAGAGACCCAGTACTTC. Amino acid sequence: CASSRTGQVVETQYF.